The entry below gives a single T cell receptor beta chain sequence along with its context. The clone's antigen remains unknown. The input lacks base qualities; no much larger clone sits a single base away. Whole blood was collected in K2EDTA tubes by collaborating institutions according to the institutions' own protocols. For TCRbeta analysis, collaborators shipped samples as frozen whole blood, isolated PBMCs, or DNA extracted from either of those sample types. The sample is drawn from a study of blood T cell repertoires in COVID-19 (dated by TCRdb to 2018 to 2020). Context from the whole study: Samples from collaborators originated in the United States, Italy and Spain and spanned both the acute and convalescent phases of COVID-19. The material from the prospective study consisted of cDNA or gDNA derived from T cells, B-cell-depleted T cells, or PBMCs. Subjects who had been exposed to COVID-19, were actively infected with it, or had recovered from it provided the deeply sampled blood TCRbeta repertoires that made up the dataset. The repertoires were released in a freely available public database meant as a resource for research on the immune response to SARS-CoV-2. The samples were drawn from two sources: the first 160 participants of the ongoing ImmuneRACE study, and 1,000 to 1,500 subjects contributed by 6 global collaborators. A de-identified subject ID, COVID-19 status, age in years and sex were almost always included in the sample metadata. Where available, HLA class I and class II types were obtained from metadata supplied by the sample provider rather than from assay-based typing.

What the study reported, not specific to this receptor: Clinical and demographic metadata were provided uncurated, with the amount varying by source and participant.

The immunoSEQ Assay, a bias-controlled multiplex PCR, was used to amplify TCRbeta CDR3 regions from genomic DNA. Under the source paper's analysis protocol: The number of nucleated cells in each sample was estimated by amplification of reference gene primers within the assay. Sequence reads were collapsed and filtered to measure the absolute abundance of every unique TCRbeta CDR3 rearrangement. For each sample, productive Simpson clonality was calculated by taking the square root of Simpson's diversity index across productive rearrangements. Imported from immuneACCESS, the table was reduced by TCRdb to in-frame sequences with V and J called. These copies leave out some clones; in studies compared against another copy, an unresolved V gene accounts for under half, and the cause of the remainder is not known. V, J and clone size were drawn from that table, and D and trimming were deduced from the DNA. The sample table lists 80,000 to 90,000 clones, about four fifths of them with a count of one. Clones ranked in the top ten supply approximately 2% of the sample.

Reading from cysteine to phenylalanine, the CDR3 counts 16 amino acids. CDR3 DNA only is kept here, 48 bases in frame from base 1. V lost 0 bases and J lost 7 bases; the stretch between them is 14 bases long. CDR1 and CDR2 are read off the germline V gene as SGDLS and YYNGEE. Sequencing was performed on peripheral blood. The clonotype was recovered from a woman aged 70-85 years with acute or convalescent COVID-19. The receptor chain draws on TRBV9 and TRBJ1-6; matching of 6 bases hints at TRBD1 as the D gene. The bases are TGTGCCAGCAGCGTAGGCGGGGGGCTGGGGAATTCACCCCTCCACTTT. Protein translation: CASSVGGGLGNSPLHF.